Following are 4 T cell receptor beta chains from one sample sequenced in a study of T-cell reconstitution after alpha-beta-depleted transplantation in children. Researchers prepared the TCRbeta library using unique molecular identifiers, the study reports. TCRdb independently ran MiXCR on the PCR reads; one entry per CDR3 protein. The table lists about 440,000 distinct CDR3 sequences, roughly 43% of them singletons. This specimen was PBMCs, taken before TCRalphabeta/CD19-depleted stem cell transplant. These receptor sequences come from a girl aged 2-10 years with aplastic anemia, due to receive a stem cell transplant.

This clonotype was seen more than once but under ten times. The rearrangement uses TRBV7-2 and TRBJ2-1, with D unresolved. The germline CDR1 and CDR2 sequences are SGHTA and FQGNSA. This CDR3 contains 15 residues. V lost 5 bases to trimming and J lost 0 bases, with 11 bases between them. For the CDR3, the DNA is TGTGCCAGCAGCCCGCTAATTCTCTCCTACAATGAGCAGTTCTTC. Its protein is CASSPLILSYNEQFF.

V usage is TRBV4-2 and J usage is TRBJ2-5; possible D gene TRBD2, 6 bases. The CDR3 spans 16 residues. CDR1 and CDR2 from the germline V gene are LGHNA and YNFKEQ. V lost 0 bases and J lost 5, with 16 bases in between. The CDR3 region has the DNA TGTGCCAGCAGCCAAGATCAGGCGATAGCGGTGGAGACCCAGTACTTC. Translating it yields CASSQDQAIAVETQYF.

The rearrangement joins TRBV11-2 to TRBJ2-4; D is tentatively TRBD1 or TRBD2 (6 bases each). CDR1 is SGHAT and CDR2 is FQNNGV in the germline V gene. The CDR3 contains 20 residues. The V end was cut by 0 bases, the J end by 3 bases, with 24 bases between. The CDR3 region is CASSLDPPSGLGGFKNIQYF. The CDR3 nucleotides read TGTGCCAGCAGCTTAGACCCCCCCTCGGGCCTCGGGGGCTTCAAAAACATTCAGTACTTC.

This chain connects TRBV6-2 or TRBV6-3 to TRBJ2-7; 7 nucleotides line up with TRBD1. V shed 4 bases, J shed 3 bases, and the junction held 6 bases outside the gene matches. CDR1 MNHEY and CDR2 SVGEGT come from the germline V gene. CDR3 length: 14 residues. The CDR3 DNA is TGTGCCAGCAGTTCACCGGGACAGTTCTACGAGCAGTACTTC. Its translation: CASSSPGQFYEQYF.